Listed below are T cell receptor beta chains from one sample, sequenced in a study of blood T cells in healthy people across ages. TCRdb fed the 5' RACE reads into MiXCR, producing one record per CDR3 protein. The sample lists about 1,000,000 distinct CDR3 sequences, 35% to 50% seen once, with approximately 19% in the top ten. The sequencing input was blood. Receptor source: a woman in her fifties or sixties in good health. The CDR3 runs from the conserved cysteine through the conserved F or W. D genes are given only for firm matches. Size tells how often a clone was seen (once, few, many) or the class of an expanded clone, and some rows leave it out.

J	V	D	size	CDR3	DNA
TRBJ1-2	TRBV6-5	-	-	CAGSYSRAINYGYTF	TGTGCCGGCAGTTACTCGAGGGCCATTAACTATGGCTACACCTTC
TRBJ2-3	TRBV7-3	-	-	CASSLTGGAGAQYF	TGTGCCAGCAGCTTAACCGGCGGGGCAGGGGCGCAGTATTTT
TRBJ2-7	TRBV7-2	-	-	CASSLTIFNEQYF	TGTGCCAGCAGCCTGACTATTTTCAATGAGCAGTACTTC
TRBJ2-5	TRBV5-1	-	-	CASSLAVSQETQYF	TGCGCCAGCAGCTTGGCCGTCAGTCAAGAGACCCAGTACTTC
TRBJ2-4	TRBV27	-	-	CASSLSFQGDIQYF	TGTGCCAGCAGTTTAAGTTTTCAGGGTGACATTCAGTACTTC
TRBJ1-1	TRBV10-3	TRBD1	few	CSISETGANTEAFF	TGTTCCATCAGTGAAACAGGGGCGAACACTGAAGCTTTCTTT
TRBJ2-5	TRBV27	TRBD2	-	CASRIAGLEAQYF	TGTGCCAGCAGAATAGCGGGTTTGGAGGCCCAGTACTTC
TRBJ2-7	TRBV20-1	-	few	CSARPTSSYEQYF	TGCAGTGCTAGACCGACTTCTTCCTACGAGCAGTACTTC
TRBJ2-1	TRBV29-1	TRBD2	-	CSVEVAAGGFYNEQFF	TGCAGCGTTGAAGTGGCGGCGGGAGGGTTCTACAATGAGCAGTTCTTC
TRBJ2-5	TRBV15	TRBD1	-	CATRRDGTVQETQYF	TGTGCCACCCGCAGAGATGGGACAGTCCAAGAGACCCAGTACTTC
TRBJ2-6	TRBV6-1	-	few	CASSEPGRAYSGANVLTF	TGTGCCAGCAGTGAGCCGGGACGGGCTTACTCTGGGGCCAACGTCCTGACTTTC
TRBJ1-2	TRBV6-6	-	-	CASSSSTSNYGYTF	TGTGCCAGCAGTTCCTCGACGTCTAACTATGGCTACACCTTC